This T cell receptor beta chain emerged from a study of spatial heterogeneity in lung cancer. Across the whole study: The donor group consisted of some 70 patients who had untreated, early-stage non-small cell lung cancer. As counted in raw reads, each unique TCR and UMI combination appeared more than ten times on average.

Time point indicated: blood at routine non-recurrence follow-up after resection. Tumor, nontumor lung or frozen PBMC supplied whole RNA, sequenced without sorting. TCRdb recomputed calls from the 5' RACE reads with MiXCR, one row per CDR3 protein. The table has about 52,000 distinct CDR3 sequences, about 7.4% seen once. Trimming at V came to 1 base and at J to 6 bases, leaving 6 bases not matched to a gene. In germline, CDR1 is LGHNA, CDR2 YNFKEQ. The CDR3 is 16 amino acids. The source is a female donor with early-stage non-small cell lung cancer. Specimen: PBMCs, collected at follow-up. This chain connects TRBV4-2 to TRBJ2-2, with 9 bases identical to TRBD1. The CDR3 DNA follows: TGTGCCAGCAGCCAAGGGGACAGGGCAGGGGCCGGGGAGCTGTTTTTT. This sequence encodes CASSQGDRAGAGELFF.